This T cell receptor (beta chain) was retrieved from a study of neurological immune-mediated disorders. The length of the CDR3 is 17 residues. Trimming cost V 1 base and J 8 bases; bases outside gene matches: 10. Looked up from germline, CDR1 is LGHDT and CDR2 is YNNKEL (reference sequence). MiXCR, applied by TCRdb to the 5' RACE reads, yields one record per CDR3 protein. The sample has 50,000 or so distinct CDR3 sequences, about 12% seen once. Indicated time point: longitudinal time-point 2. Many counts were recorded for this clonotype. This TCR came from a male donor with HTLV-1-associated myelopathy (HAM/TSP). Sequencing was done on a sample of PBMCs. The chain recombines TRBV3-1 with TRBJ2-1, with 11 positions matching TRBD2. The CDR3 nucleotides read TGTGCCAGCAGCCAAGGACTAGCGGGGTCAGGGCACGATGAGCAGTTCTTC. As protein: CASSQGLAGSGHDEQFF.